This T cell receptor (beta chain) was recorded in a study of blood T cell repertoires in COVID-19. TCRdb keeps only in-frame clones here, not all; method: immunoSEQ multiplex PCR. Seen here are 90,000 or so clones, around 90% observed once, and the top ten hold about 1.7%. The CDR3 is 14 amino acids. Trimming left V 0 bases short and J 4 bases short, with 8 bases between. Germline V CDR1 and CDR2: SGHRS, YFSETQ. The chain joins TRBV5-1 to TRBJ1-3, with a tentative D call TRBD1 (5 bases). This receptor was taken from a human donor with active COVID-19. The donor label of this sample is uncertain. Sequenced material: peripheral blood. The CDR3, as DNA: TGCGCCAGCAGCTTGGCAGGGCCAGGAAACACCATATATTTT. It yields the protein CASSLAGPGNTIYF.